This is a list of T cell receptor beta chains from one sample in a study of response to subunit inactivated influenza vaccine. TCRdb re-called the RT-PCR reads through MiXCR, storing one row per CDR3 protein. The repertoire holds approximately 300,000 distinct CDR3 sequences, approximately 23% seen once, with around a tenth in the top ten. Sequenced here: PBMCs from blood, sampled about 20 months after vaccination. The origin of the receptors is a man aged 45 to 70 who received an inactivated influenza vaccine. Both conserved end residues are part of each CDR3. A D gene is named only where the DNA matches it firmly. Not every row has a clone size; where given, it reads once, few, many or a size class.

cdr3_nt	cdr3_aa	j_call	d_call	clone_size	v_call
TGTGCCACCAGCAGAGGCGGGAGTCACGAGCAGTACTTC	CATSRGGSHEQYF	TRBJ2-7	TRBD2	.	TRBV15
TGTGCCAGCAGCTTAGATCCGTGGACAGGAGACGAGCAGTACTTC	CASSLDPWTGDEQYF	TRBJ2-7	TRBD1	.	TRBV11-2
TGTGCCAGCAGCCCAGGGACTAATGAAAAACTGTTTTTT	CASSPGTNEKLFF	TRBJ1-4	.	.	TRBV7-9
TGTGCCAGCAGGGGGTCCCCCGCTGAAGCTTTCTTT	CASRGSPAEAFF	TRBJ1-1	.	.	TRBV12-3/TRBV12-4
TGTGCCAGCACCTCGATCGGGCGCTCCTACGAGCAGTACTTC	CASTSIGRSYEQYF	TRBJ2-7	.	few	TRBV2
TGCGCCAGCAGCTTGGGGAGTGGAGATACGCAGTATTTT	CASSLGSGDTQYF	TRBJ2-3	.	many	TRBV5-1
TGCGCCAGCAGCGTTCTACCTCCGGGACAGGGGGCTTCACCCCTCCACTTT	CASSVLPPGQGASPLHF	TRBJ1-6	TRBD1	.	TRBV5-1
TGTGCCAGCAGAGGCGGGTACCAAGAGACCCAGTACTTC	CASRGGYQETQYF	TRBJ2-5	.	.	TRBV6-1
TGCAGTTGCCGAACCGGGACAGGAAAAACTGAAGCTTTCTTT	CSCRTGTGKTEAFF	TRBJ1-1	TRBD1	few	TRBV20-1
TGCGCCAGCAGCTTGGAGCGGGGCCAGATCTATGGCTACACCTTC	CASSLERGQIYGYTF	TRBJ1-2	.	.	TRBV5-1
TGTGCCAGCAGAAACGGACTAGCGGGGGTCCAAGAGACCCAGTACTTC	CASRNGLAGVQETQYF	TRBJ2-5	TRBD2	.	TRBV7-6
TGTGCCAGCAGCTTATCCCGGACAGGGGTCGCCTATGGCTACACCTTC	CASSLSRTGVAYGYTF	TRBJ1-2	TRBD1	.	TRBV7-2
TGTGCCAGCAGTTACTCGATGGCAGCCGAGCAGTACTTC	CASSYSMAAEQYF	TRBJ2-7	.	.	TRBV6-5
TGTGCCAGCAGTTACATCGGACCTCCCGCGCCTGAAGCTTTCTTT	CASSYIGPPAPEAFF	TRBJ1-1	.	many	TRBV6-2/TRBV6-3
TGTGCCAGCAGTCAGAATGAAGCTTTCTTT	CASSQNEAFF	TRBJ1-1	.	many	TRBV12-3/TRBV12-4
TGTGCCACCAGCAGATTAAGGGGATGGAGGGAGACCCAGTACTTC	CATSRLRGWRETQYF	TRBJ2-5	.	few	TRBV15
TGTGCCAGCAGCTTATCCAGACCGTCGGGTGAGCAGTTCTTC	CASSLSRPSGEQFF	TRBJ2-1	.	.	TRBV7-2
TGTGCCAGCAGTCCCAGACAGGGATGGAACTATGGCTACACCTTC	CASSPRQGWNYGYTF	TRBJ1-2	TRBD1	.	TRBV12-3/TRBV12-4
TGTGCCAGCAGCCGGATGACAGGTAACTACGAGCAGTACTTC	CASSRMTGNYEQYF	TRBJ2-7	.	.	TRBV7-6
TGCGCCAGCAGCCATTCAGGTGTTAGGCCCCAGCATTTT	CASSHSGVRPQHF	TRBJ1-5	.	many	TRBV4-1
TGTGCCATAGCGGGGGGTCCCTACAATGAGCAGTTCTTC	CAIAGGPYNEQFF	TRBJ2-1	TRBD2	.	TRBV7-2
TGTGCCAGCAGGGACAGGGGCGGAAACACCATATATTTT	CASRDRGGNTIYF	TRBJ1-3	TRBD1	.	TRBV2
TGCGCCAGCAGTCACACCGGGCCCTCTGGAAACACCATATATTTT	CASSHTGPSGNTIYF	TRBJ1-3	.	.	TRBV4-1
TGTGCCAGCAGTCGGCGGCAGGGACATCCGGGGGTCTTGAACTATGGCTACACCTTC	CASSRRQGHPGVLNYGYTF	TRBJ1-2	.	.	TRBV4-2
TGTGCCAGCAGGGACCCAGGGAGCACTGAAGCTTTCTTT	CASRDPGSTEAFF	TRBJ1-1	.	many	TRBV12-3/TRBV12-4
TGTGCCACCCTTGCGACTAGCGGGAAGACAGATACGCAGTATTTT	CATLATSGKTDTQYF	TRBJ2-3	TRBD2	.	TRBV10-3
TGCGCCAGCAGCTCGGGACTACTAGAGACCCAGTACTTC	CASSSGLLETQYF	TRBJ2-5	TRBD2	.	TRBV5-1
TGCAGCGTTGATGGGCGACAGGGGACGGACTATGGCTACACCTTC	CSVDGRQGTDYGYTF	TRBJ1-2	TRBD1	few	TRBV29-1
TGTGCCAGCAGCTCCCCGGATTGGAACACTGAAGCTTTCTTT	CASSSPDWNTEAFF	TRBJ1-1	.	few	TRBV14
TGTGCCAGCAGCTCGATCAGGAACACTGAAGCTTTCTTT	CASSSIRNTEAFF	TRBJ1-1	.	.	TRBV3-1
TGTGCCAGCAGCTTAGGCCGTACAGCAACTGAAGCTTTCTTT	CASSLGRTATEAFF	TRBJ1-1	.	.	TRBV11-2
TGTGCCAGCAGCGGAAGCGCGGCGGAGAACACTGAAGCTTTCTTT	CASSGSAAENTEAFF	TRBJ1-1	.	few	TRBV12-3/TRBV12-4